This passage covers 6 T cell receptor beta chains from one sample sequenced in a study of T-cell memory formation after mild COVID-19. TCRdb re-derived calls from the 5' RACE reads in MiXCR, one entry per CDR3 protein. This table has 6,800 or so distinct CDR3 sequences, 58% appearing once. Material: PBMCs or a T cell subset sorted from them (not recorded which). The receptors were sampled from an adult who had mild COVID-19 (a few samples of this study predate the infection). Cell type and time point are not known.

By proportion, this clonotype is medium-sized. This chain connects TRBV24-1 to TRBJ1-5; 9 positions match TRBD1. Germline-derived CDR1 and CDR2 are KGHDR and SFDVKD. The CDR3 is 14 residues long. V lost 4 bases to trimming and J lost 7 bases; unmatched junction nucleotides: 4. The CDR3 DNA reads TGTGCCACCAGTGAGCGGACAGGGGTACAGCCCCAGCATTTT. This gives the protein CATSERTGVQPQHF.

CDR3 sequence reads: CASSLATAYEQYF. The CDR3 DNA reads TGTGCCAGCAGCTTAGCGACAGCATACGAGCAGTACTTC. This chain uses TRBV7-2 with TRBJ2-7, with a weak D call TRBD1 (5 bases). Trimming cost V 0 bases and J 4 bases, with 7 bases left between them. Germline CDR1 SGHTA, CDR2 FQGNSA. This CDR3 has 13 residues.

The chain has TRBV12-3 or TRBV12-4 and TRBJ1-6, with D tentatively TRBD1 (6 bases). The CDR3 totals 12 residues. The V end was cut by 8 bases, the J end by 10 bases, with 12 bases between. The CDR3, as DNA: TGTGCCAGCGGGGGGCTGCGGTCACCCCTCCACTTT. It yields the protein CASGGLRSPLHF.

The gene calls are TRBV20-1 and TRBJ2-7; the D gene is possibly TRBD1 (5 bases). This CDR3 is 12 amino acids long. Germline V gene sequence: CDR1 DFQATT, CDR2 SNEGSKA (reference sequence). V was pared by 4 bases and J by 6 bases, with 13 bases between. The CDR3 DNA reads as TGCAGTGCTAAGTCAGGGTTCGGCGAGCAGTACGTC. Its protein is CSAKSGFGEQYV.

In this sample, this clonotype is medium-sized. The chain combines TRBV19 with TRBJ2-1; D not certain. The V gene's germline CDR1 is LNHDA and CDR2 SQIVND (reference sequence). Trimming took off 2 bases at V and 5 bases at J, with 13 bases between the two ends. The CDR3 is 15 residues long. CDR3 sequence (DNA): TGTGCCAGTAGTATAAACCACCGGGCCAACAATGAGCAGTTCTTC. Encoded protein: CASSINHRANNEQFF.

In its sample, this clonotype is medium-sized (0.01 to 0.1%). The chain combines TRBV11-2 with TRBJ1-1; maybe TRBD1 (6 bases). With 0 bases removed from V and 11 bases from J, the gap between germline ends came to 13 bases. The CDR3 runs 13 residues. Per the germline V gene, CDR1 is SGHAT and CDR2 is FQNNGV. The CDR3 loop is CASSLEGGERAFF. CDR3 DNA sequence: TGTGCCAGCAGCTTAGAGGGGGGCGAAAGGGCTTTCTTT. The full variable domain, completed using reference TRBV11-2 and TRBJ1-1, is EAGVAQSPRYKIIEKRQSVAFWCNPISGHATLYWYQQILGQGPKLLIQFQNNGVVDDSQLPKDRFSAERLKGVDSTLKIQPAKLEDSAVYLCASSLEGGERAFFGQGTRLTVV.